Listed below are T cell receptor beta chains from one sample, sequenced in a study of long-term antiretroviral therapy in people with HIV. TCRdb's table, derived via immunoSEQ multiplex PCR, lists solely in-frame clones and lacks some. The data show 20,000 or so clones, 87% seen once. The material sequenced was unsorted PBMCs, taken 2.1 years after starting antiretroviral therapy. The receptors here all came from a young man with HIV. The CDR3 runs from the conserved cysteine through the conserved F or W. A D gene is named only where the DNA matches it firmly. Clone size is not always given. Where it is, it says once, few, many or a class for expanded clones.

TRBJ2-3 | few | TRBD2 | TRBV4-2 | CASSQDGGGTDTQYF | TGTGCCAGCAGCCAGGATGGCGGGGGGACAGATACGCAGTATTTT
TRBJ1-5 | few | NA | TRBV28 | CASSSRRTRHQPQHF | TGTGCCAGCAGTAGCCGTCGGACACGACATCAGCCCCAGCATTTT
TRBJ1-2 | NA | NA | TRBV7-8 | CASSLAAATENGYTF | TGTGCCAGCAGCTTAGCGGCGGCGACAGAGAATGGCTACACCTTC
TRBJ1-1 | once | NA | TRBV7-9 | CASSFVFDTEAFF | TGTGCCAGCAGCTTCGTGTTTGACACTGAAGCTTTCTTT
TRBJ2-7 | NA | TRBD2 | TRBV7-2 | CASSPYSPGLADEQYF | TGTGCCAGCAGTCCTTACTCCCCCGGACTAGCGGACGAGCAGTACTTC
TRBJ1-3 | NA | NA | TRBV13 | CASSQILRQGNTIYF | TGTGCCAGCAGCCAGATCCTCCGACAGGGAAACACCATATATTTT
TRBJ1-4 | NA | TRBD1 | TRBV7-2 | CASSLPGQATTNEKLFF | TGTGCCAGCAGCCTGCCGGGACAGGCTACAACTAATGAAAAACTGTTTTTT
TRBJ2-1 | once | TRBD2 | TRBV19 | CASSNRLAGSSYNEQFF | TGTGCCAGTAGTAACAGACTAGCGGGCAGCTCCTACAATGAGCAGTTCTTC
TRBJ2-7 | few | NA | TRBV7-9 | CASSLGVGEQYF | TGTGCCAGCAGCTTGGGGGTTGGGGAGCAGTACTTC
TRBJ1-3 | NA | NA | TRBV25-1 | CASVDGNTIYF | TGTGCCAGCGTCGACGGAAACACCATATATTTT
TRBJ2-7 | NA | TRBD2 | TRBV18 | CASSPTGLAAEQYF | TGTGCCAGCTCACCAACGGGACTAGCTGCCGAGCAGTACTTC
TRBJ2-6 | NA | NA | TRBV27 | CASGGSGANVLTF | TGTGCCAGTGGGGGCTCTGGGGCCAACGTCCTGACTTTC
TRBJ2-7 | NA | TRBD1 | TRBV11-2 | CASSLGQGRSEQYF | TGTGCCAGCAGCTTAGGACAGGGGCGCTCCGAGCAGTACTTC
TRBJ2-3 | NA | TRBD1 | TRBV7-3 | CASSSLIDRGRYTDTQYF | TGTGCCAGCAGCTCCTTAATAGACAGGGGGCGATACACAGATACGCAGTATTTT
TRBJ2-7 | few | NA | TRBV4-2 | CASSQDESTGEQYF | TGTGCCAGCAGCCAAGATGAGAGTACGGGCGAGCAGTACTTC
TRBJ2-7 | NA | TRBD2 | TRBV7-2 | CASSLGGLAQGLSYEQYF | TGTGCCAGCAGCTTAGGGGGACTAGCTCAAGGACTTTCCTACGAGCAGTACTTC
TRBJ2-7 | NA | TRBD1 | TRBV6-5 | CASSSGQGAHF | TGTGCCAGCAGTTCGGGACAGGGGGCCCACTTC
TRBJ1-1 | NA | NA | TRBV25-1 | CASKQGNTEAFF | TGTGCCAGCAAACAGGGGAACACTGAAGCTTTCTTT
TRBJ2-1 | NA | TRBD1 | TRBV6-5 | CASSSGGWYEQFF | TGTGCCAGCAGTTCAGGGGGATGGTATGAGCAGTTCTTC
TRBJ1-6 | few | NA | TRBV19 | CASMATADSPLHF | TGTGCCAGTATGGCCACGGCCGATTCACCCCTCCACTTT
TRBJ1-1 | NA | NA | TRBV7-9 | CASSGAVAEAFF | TGTGCCAGCAGCGGGGCGGTAGCTGAAGCTTTCTTT
TRBJ2-7 | NA | NA | TRBV6-1 | CASSEGDINYEQYF | TGTGCCAGCAGTGAAGGGGACATTAACTACGAGCAGTACTTC
TRBJ1-2 | NA | NA | TRBV4-3 | CASSPDVVSYYGYTF | TGCGCCAGCAGCCCCGACGTCGTCTCCTACTATGGCTACACCTTC
TRBJ1-3 | once | NA | TRBV4-1 | CASSQGTLVNTIYF | TGCGCCAGCAGCCAAGGGACCTTGGTGAACACCATATATTTT
TRBJ1-4 | NA | TRBD1 | TRBV19 | CASTRQGEEKLFF | TGTGCCAGTACAAGGCAGGGGGAGGAAAAACTGTTTTTT
TRBJ2-5 | NA | NA | TRBV5-4 | CASRQRTGETQYF | TGTGCCAGCAGACAGCGGACTGGAGAGACCCAGTACTTC
TRBJ1-1 | NA | NA | TRBV7-2 | CASTIFEGSEAFF | TGTGCCAGCACCATCTTCGAGGGTTCGGAAGCTTTCTTT
TRBJ2-7 | NA | NA | TRBV18 | CASSPEGAYEQYF | TGTGCCAGCTCACCTGAGGGCGCCTACGAGCAGTACTTC
TRBJ1-6 | NA | NA | TRBV6-1 | CASSEAPRGSYNSPLHF | TGTGCCAGCAGTGAAGCGCCCAGGGGCTCCTATAATTCACCCCTCCACTTT
TRBJ2-7 | NA | NA | TRBV6-6 | CASTVRSTYEQYF | TGTGCCAGCACAGTGCGGTCAACTTACGAGCAGTACTTC
TRBJ2-3 | NA | TRBD1 | TRBV5-5 | CASSFRGNTDTQYF | TGTGCCAGCAGCTTCAGGGGGAACACAGATACGCAGTATTTT
TRBJ1-1 | NA | NA | TRBV5-1 | CASSIQGYTEAFF | TGCGCCAGCAGCATACAGGGTTACACTGAAGCTTTCTTT